The TCR beta chain under discussion was sequenced for a study of blood T cell repertoires in COVID-19. This CDR3 contains 12 residues. Trimming took 5 bases from V and 5 from J, leaving 9 bases between them. Germline values: CDR1 MNHEY, CDR2 SMNVEV (reference sequence). Sequenced by immunoSEQ multiplex PCR; TCRdb stores in-frame clones only, minus some. The data contain about 310,000 clones, over 80% of them singletons. The specimen sequenced was PBMCs or T cells enriched from blood (not recorded which). V usage is TRBV27 and J usage is TRBJ1-1; D might be TRBD1 (6 bases). The sequence was collected from a woman aged 18-29 years who had recovered from COVID-19. CDR3 loop: CASSLTGTEAFF. CDR3 DNA: TGTGCCAGCAGTCTAACAGGGACTGAAGCTTTCTTT.